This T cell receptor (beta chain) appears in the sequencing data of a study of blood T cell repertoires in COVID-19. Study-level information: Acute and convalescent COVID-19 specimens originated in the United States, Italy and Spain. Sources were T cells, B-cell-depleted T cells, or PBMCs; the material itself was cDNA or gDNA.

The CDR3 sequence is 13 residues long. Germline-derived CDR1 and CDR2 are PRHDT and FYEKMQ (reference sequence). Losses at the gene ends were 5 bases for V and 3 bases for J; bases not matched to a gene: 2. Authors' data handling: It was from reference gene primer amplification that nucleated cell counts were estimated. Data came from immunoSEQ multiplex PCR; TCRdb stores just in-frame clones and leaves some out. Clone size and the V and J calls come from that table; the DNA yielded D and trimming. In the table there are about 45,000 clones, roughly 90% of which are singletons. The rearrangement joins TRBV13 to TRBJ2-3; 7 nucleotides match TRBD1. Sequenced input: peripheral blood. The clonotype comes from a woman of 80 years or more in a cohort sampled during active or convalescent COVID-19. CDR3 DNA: TGTGCCAGCAGCGGGGACAGTACAGATACGCAGTATTTT. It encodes CASSGDSTDTQYF.